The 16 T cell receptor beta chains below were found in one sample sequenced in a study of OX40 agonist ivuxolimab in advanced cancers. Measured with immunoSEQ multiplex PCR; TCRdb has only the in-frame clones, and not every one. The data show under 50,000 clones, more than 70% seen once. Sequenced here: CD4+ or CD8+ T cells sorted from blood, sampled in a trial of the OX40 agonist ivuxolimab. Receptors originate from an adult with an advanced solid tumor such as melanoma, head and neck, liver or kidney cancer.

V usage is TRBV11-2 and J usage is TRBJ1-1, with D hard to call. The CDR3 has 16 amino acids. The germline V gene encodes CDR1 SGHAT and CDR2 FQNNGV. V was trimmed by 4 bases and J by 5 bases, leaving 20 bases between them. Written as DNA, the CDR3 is TGTGCCAGCAGCTCTCCTTGGAGGAGTGATTATACTGAAGCTTTCTTT. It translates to CASSSPWRSDYTEAFF.

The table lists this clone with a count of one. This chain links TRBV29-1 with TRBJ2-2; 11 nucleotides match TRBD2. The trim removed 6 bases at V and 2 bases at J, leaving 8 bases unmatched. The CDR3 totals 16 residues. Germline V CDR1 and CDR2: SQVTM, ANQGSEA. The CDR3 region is CSVALAGARNTGELFF. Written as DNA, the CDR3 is TGCAGCGTGGCACTAGCGGGAGCGAGAAACACCGGGGAGCTGTTTTTT.

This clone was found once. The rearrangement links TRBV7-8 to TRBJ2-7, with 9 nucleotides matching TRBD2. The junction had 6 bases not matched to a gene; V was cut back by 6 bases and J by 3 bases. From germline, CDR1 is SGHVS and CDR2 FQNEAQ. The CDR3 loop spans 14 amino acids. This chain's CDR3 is CASRGLAFDYEQYF. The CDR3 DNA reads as TGTGCCAGCAGGGGACTAGCTTTTGACTACGAGCAGTACTTC.

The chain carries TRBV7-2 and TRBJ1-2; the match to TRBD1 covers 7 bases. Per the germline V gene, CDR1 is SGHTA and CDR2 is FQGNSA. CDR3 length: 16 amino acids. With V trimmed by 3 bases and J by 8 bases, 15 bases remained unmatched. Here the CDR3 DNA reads TGTGCCAGCAGCTTGAGAAAGACAGGGACAGTTTGGGGCTACACCTTC. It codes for CASSLRKTGTVWGYTF. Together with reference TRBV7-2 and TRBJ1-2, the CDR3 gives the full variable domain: GAGVSQSPSNKVTEKGKDVELRCDPISGHTALYWYRQSLGQGLEFLIYFQGNSAPDKSGLPSDRFSAERTGGSVSTLTIQRTQQEDSAVYLCASSLRKTGTVWGYTFGSGTRLTVV.

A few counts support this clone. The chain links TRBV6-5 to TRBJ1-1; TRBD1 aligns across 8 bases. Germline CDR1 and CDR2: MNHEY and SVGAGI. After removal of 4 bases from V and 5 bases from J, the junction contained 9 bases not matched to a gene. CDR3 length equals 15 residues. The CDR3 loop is CASSLKGTGVTEAFF. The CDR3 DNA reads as TGTGCCAGCAGTTTGAAAGGGACAGGAGTTACTGAAGCTTTCTTT.

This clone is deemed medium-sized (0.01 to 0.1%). The CDR3 nucleotides are TGTGCCAGCAGCACCCAGGGACAGGGAAACACTGAAGCTTTCTTT. This gives the protein CASSTQGQGNTEAFF. The chain has TRBV9 and TRBJ1-1; 9 bases align to TRBD1. V lost 4 bases and J lost 2; bases outside the gene matches: 6. The length of the CDR3 is 15 residues. The germline V gene has CDR1 SGDLS and CDR2 YYNGEE. Complete variable domain (other parts from reference TRBV9 and TRBJ1-1): DSGVTQTPKHLITATGQRVTLRCSPRSGDLSVYWYQQSLDQGLQFLIQYYNGEERAKGNILERFSAQQFPDLHSELNLSSLELGDSALYFCASSTQGQGNTEAFFGQGTRLTVV.

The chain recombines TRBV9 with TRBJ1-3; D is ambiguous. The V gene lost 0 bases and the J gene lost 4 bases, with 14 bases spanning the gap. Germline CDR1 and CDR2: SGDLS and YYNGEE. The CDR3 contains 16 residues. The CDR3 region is CASSVEAGFGGNTIYF. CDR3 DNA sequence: TGTGCCAGCAGCGTAGAGGCAGGCTTCGGGGGAAACACCATATATTTT.

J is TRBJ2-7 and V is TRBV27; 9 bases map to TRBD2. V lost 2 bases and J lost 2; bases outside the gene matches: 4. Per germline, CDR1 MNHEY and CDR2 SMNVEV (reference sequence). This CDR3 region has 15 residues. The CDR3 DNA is TGTGCCAGCAGTTTAAAAGGGACTAGCACCTACGAGCAGTACTTC. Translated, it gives CASSLKGTSTYEQYF.

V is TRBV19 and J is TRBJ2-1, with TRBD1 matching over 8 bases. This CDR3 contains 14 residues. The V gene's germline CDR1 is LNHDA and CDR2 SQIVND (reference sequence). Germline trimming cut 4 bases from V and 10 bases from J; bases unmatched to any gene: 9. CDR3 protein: CASSTGTGLMEQFF. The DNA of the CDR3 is TGTGCCAGTAGTACTGGGACAGGACTAATGGAGCAGTTCTTC.

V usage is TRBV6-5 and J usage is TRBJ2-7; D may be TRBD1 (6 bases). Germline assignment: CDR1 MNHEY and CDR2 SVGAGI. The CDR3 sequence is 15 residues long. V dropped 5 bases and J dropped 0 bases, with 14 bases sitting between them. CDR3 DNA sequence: TGTGCCAGCAGTCCCGACAGGTCCTTCTCCTACGAGCAGTACTTC. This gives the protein CASSPDRSFSYEQYF.

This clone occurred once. CDR3: CASSSFREGNTEAFF. Written as DNA, the CDR3 is TGTGCCAGCAGCTCCTTCAGGGAAGGGAACACTGAAGCTTTCTTT. The chain links TRBV5-6 to TRBJ1-1, with a tentative D call TRBD1 (5 bases). Trimming pared 3 bases from V and 1 base from J, leaving 13 bases between. The V gene's germline CDR1 is SGHDT and CDR2 YYEEEE. The CDR3 loop spans 15 amino acids.

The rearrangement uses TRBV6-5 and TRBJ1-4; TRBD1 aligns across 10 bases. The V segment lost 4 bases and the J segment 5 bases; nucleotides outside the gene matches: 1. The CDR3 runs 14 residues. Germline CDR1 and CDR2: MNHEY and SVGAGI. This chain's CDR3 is CASSSGQGNEKLFF. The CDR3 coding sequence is TGTGCCAGCAGTTCGGGACAGGGGAATGAAAAACTGTTTTTT.

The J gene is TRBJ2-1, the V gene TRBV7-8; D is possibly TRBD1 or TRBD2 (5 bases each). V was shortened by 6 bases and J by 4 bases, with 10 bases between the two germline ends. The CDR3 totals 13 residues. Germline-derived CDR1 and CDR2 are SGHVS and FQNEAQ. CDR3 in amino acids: CASRQGPYNEQFF. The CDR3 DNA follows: TGTGCCAGCAGGCAGGGACCATACAATGAGCAGTTCTTC.

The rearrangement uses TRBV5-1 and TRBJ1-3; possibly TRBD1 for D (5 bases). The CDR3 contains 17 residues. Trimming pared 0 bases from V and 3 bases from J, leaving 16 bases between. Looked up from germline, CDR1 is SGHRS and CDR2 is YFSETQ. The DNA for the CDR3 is TGCGCCAGCAGCTTGGCCGGGGGACTCTCAGGTGGAAACACCATATATTTT. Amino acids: CASSLAGGLSGGNTIYF.

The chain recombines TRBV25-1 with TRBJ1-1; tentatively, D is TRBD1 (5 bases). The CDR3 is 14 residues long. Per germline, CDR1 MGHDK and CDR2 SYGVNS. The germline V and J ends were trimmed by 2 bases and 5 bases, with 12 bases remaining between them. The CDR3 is CASSEQGQSTEAFF. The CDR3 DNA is TGTGCCAGCAGTGAACAGGGTCAGTCGACTGAAGCTTTCTTT.

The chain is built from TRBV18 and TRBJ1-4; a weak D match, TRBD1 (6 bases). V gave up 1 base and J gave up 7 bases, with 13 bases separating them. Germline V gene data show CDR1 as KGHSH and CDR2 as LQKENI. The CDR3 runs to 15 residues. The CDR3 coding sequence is TGTGCCAGCTCACCACTTAGGGACATGCCTGAAAAACTGTTTTTT. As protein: CASSPLRDMPEKLFF.